The clone carrying this T cell receptor beta chain was recorded many times. Its antigen is still unknown. Before thyroid surgery, none of the patients had received any treatment. This sample was included in a study of metastatic and nonmetastatic thyroid tumors. Looking at the study overall: Comparative analysis of repertoires was undertaken across blood and tumor or nodule tissue obtained from malignant and benign thyroid patients.

Original handling: The study took CDR3 differences across clinicopathological groups and made a distant-metastasis classifier for papillary thyroid cancer from them. Via MiXCR, TCRdb re-called the PCR reads. The V and J calls here are based on TCRdb, not the publication. The data hold about 15,000 clones, with 25% to 30% observed a single time. Study observations and caveats: TCR beta diversity was reportedly significantly higher in malignant thyroid tumors than benign nodules, in blood and tumor.

The sequencing input was tumor tissue. The receptor was derived from a female donor with papillary thyroid cancer or a benign thyroid nodule (not recorded which). Some clones in this sample may be carry-over from other donors' samples.

As DNA, the CDR3 is TGTGCCACCAGCAGAGAGGGCGGGAGTCTGGGGAACACCGGGGAGCTGTTTTTT. Protein: CATSREGGSLGNTGELFF. V and J are TRBV15 and TRBJ2-2; 7 bases align to TRBD2. J gave up 1 base and V 0 bases, and 8 bases lay outside the gene matches. This CDR3 has 18 residues. Germline assignment: CDR1 LNHNV and CDR2 YYDKDF (reference sequence).